Below, one TCR beta chain is given with its context. This entry belongs to a study of T cell changes during pregnancy in multiple sclerosis. This CDR3 has 13 amino acids. Trimming removed 4 bases at V and 6 bases at J, with 13 bases between. From germline, CDR1 is SGHRS and CDR2 YFSETQ. The data were produced by immunoSEQ multiplex PCR, yet TCRdb's version contains in-frame clones alone and is incomplete. The repertoire has some 67,000 clones, about nine tenths of them found once; the top ten carry approximately 2.4%. The chain has TRBV5-1 and TRBJ1-1; D may be TRBD1 (5 bases). This TCR came from a female donor with multiple sclerosis, enrolled in a pregnancy study. The source material was peripheral blood, sampled in the first trimester of pregnancy. CDR3 DNA sequence: TGCGCCAGCAGCCCTGACAGTCAGGCTGAAGCTTTCTTT. It yields the protein CASSPDSQAEAFF.